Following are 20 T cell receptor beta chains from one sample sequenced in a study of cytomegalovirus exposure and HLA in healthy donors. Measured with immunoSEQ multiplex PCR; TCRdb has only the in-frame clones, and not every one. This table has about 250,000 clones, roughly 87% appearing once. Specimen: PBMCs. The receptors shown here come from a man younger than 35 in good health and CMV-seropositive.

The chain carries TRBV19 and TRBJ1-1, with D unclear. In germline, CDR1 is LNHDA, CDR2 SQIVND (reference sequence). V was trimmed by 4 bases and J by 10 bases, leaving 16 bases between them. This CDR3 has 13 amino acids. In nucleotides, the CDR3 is TGTGCCAGTAGTACAAATTCGGGGTCTTCAGCTTTCTTT. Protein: CASSTNSGSSAFF.

The CDR3 DNA reads TGCGCCAGCAGCACCCGACTAGCCCTCCAAGAGACCCAGTACTTC. Translating gives CASSTRLALQETQYF. The V call is TRBV4-1, the J call TRBJ2-5; 7 bases match TRBD2. Germline CDR1 MGHRA, CDR2 YSYEKL. V trimming: 5 bases; J trimming: 1 base; junction bases outside the gene matches: 7. This CDR3 is 15 amino acids long.

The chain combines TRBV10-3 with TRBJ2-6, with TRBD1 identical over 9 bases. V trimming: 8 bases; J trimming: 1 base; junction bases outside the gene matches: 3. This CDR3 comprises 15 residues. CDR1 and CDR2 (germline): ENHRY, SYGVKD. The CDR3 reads CAIRDRASGANVLTF. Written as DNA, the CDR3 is TGTGCCATCCGGGACAGGGCGTCTGGGGCCAACGTCCTGACTTTC.

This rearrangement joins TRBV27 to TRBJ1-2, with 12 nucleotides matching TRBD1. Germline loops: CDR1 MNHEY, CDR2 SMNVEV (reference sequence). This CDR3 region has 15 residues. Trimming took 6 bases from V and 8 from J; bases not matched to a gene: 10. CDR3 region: CASSRSAGQGAGYTF. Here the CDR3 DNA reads TGTGCCAGCAGCCGATCTGCGGGACAGGGGGCGGGCTACACCTTC.

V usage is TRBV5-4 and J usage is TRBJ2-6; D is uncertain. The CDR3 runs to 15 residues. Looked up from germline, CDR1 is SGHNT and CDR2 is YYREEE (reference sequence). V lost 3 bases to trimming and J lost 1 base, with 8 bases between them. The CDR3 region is CASSSGPSGANVLTF. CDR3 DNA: TGTGCCAGCAGCTCTGGGCCTTCTGGGGCCAACGTCCTGACTTTC.

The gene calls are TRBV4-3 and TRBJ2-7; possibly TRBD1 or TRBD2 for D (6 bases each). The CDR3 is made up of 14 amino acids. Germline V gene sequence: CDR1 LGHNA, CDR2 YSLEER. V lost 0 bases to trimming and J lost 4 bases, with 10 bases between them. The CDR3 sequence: CASSQDRGEYEQYF. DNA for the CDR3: TGCGCCAGCAGCCAAGATAGGGGGGAGTACGAGCAGTACTTC.

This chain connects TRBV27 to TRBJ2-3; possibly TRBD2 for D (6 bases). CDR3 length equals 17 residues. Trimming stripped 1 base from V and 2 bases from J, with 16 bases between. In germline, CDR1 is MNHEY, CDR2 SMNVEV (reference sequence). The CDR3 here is CASSLLTSSGATDTQYF. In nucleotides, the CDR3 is TGTGCCAGCAGTTTATTGACTAGTTCTGGGGCCACAGATACGCAGTATTTT.

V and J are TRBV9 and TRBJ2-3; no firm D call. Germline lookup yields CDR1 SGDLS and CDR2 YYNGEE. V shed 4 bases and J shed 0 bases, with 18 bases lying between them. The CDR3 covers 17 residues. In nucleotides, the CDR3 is TGTGCCAGCAGCTTTGAAATTGTCGGAACTAGCACAGATACGCAGTATTTT. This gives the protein CASSFEIVGTSTDTQYF.

CDR3 DNA sequence: TGCGCCAGCAGCGTAAGGGACAGCTACGAGCAGTACTTC. Protein sequence: CASSVRDSYEQYF. The V gene is TRBV5-1, the J gene TRBJ2-7; 7 positions agree with TRBD1. From germline, CDR1 is SGHRS and CDR2 YFSETQ. V lost 4 bases and J lost 3; bases outside the gene matches: 4. This CDR3 contains 13 residues.

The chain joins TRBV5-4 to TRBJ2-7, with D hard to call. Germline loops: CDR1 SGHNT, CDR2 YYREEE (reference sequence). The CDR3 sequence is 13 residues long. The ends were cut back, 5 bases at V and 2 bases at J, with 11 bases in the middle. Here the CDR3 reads CASSVGFTYEQYF. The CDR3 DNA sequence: TGTGCCAGCAGTGTGGGTTTCACCTACGAGCAGTACTTC.

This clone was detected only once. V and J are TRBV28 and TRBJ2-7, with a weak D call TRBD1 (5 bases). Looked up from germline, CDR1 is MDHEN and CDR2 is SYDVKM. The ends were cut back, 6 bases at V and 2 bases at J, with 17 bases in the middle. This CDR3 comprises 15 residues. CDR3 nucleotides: TGTGCCAGCAGCCGGGTGACAGTGATTGCCTACGAGCAGTACTTC. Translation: CASSRVTVIAYEQYF.

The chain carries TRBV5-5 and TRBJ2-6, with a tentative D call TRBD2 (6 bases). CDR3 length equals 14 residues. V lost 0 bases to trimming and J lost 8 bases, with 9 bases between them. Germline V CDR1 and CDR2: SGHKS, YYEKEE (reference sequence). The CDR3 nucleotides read TGTGCCAGCAGCTTGGTAGGAGGGACCAACGTCCTGACTTTC. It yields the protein CASSLVGGTNVLTF. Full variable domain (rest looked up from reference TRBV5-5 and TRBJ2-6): DAGVTQSPTHLIKTRGQQVTLRCSPISGHKSVSWYQQVLGQGPQFIFQYYEKEERGRGNFPDRFSARQFPNYSSELNVNALLLGDSALYLCASSLVGGTNVLTFGAGSRLTVL.

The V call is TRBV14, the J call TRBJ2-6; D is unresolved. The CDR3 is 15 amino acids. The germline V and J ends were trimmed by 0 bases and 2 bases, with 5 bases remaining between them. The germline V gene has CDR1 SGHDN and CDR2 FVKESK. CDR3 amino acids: CASSQDLTGANVLTF. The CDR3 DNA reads TGTGCCAGCAGCCAAGATTTAACTGGGGCCAACGTCCTGACTTTC.

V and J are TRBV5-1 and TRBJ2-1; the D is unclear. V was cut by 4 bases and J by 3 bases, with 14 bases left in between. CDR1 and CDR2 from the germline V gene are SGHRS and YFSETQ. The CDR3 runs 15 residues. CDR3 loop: CASSTDGAHYNEQFF. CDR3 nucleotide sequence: TGCGCCAGCAGCACAGACGGTGCCCACTACAATGAGCAGTTCTTC.

The CDR3 nucleotides are TGCAGTGCTAGAGATTCCAACGAGCAGTACTTC. Translation gives CSARDSNEQYF. The chain uses TRBV20-1 and TRBJ2-7; D not certain. CDR1 DFQATT and CDR2 SNEGSKA come from the germline V gene (reference sequence). Trimming stripped 0 bases from V and 5 bases from J, with 5 bases between. The CDR3 extends over 11 amino acids.

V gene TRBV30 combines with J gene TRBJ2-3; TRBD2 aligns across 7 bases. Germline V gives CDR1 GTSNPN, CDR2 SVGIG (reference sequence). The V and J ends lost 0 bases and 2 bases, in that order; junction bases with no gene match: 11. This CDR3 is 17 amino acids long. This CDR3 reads CAWSVLGGTKTTDTQYF. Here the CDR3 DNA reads TGTGCCTGGAGTGTATTGGGAGGGACTAAGACCACAGATACGCAGTATTTT.

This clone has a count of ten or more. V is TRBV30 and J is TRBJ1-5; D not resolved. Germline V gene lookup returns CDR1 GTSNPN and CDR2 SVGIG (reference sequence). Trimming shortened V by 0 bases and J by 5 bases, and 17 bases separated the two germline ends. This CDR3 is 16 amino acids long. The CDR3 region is CAWSVGGGTLDQPQHF. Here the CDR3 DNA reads TGTGCCTGGAGTGTAGGTGGCGGAACTCTGGATCAGCCCCAGCATTTT.

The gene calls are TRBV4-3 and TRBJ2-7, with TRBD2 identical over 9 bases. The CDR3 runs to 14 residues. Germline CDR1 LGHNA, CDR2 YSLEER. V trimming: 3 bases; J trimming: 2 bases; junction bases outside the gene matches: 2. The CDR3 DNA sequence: TGCGCCAGCAGCCATGGGACTAGCACCTACGAGCAGTACTTC. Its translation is CASSHGTSTYEQYF.

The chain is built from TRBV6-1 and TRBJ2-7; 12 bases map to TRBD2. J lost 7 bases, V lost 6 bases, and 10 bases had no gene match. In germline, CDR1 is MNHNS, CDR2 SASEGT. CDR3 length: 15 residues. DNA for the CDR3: TGTGCCAGCAGAAGGGCGCTAGCGGGAGGGCAGGAGCAGTACTTC. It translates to CASRRALAGGQEQYF.

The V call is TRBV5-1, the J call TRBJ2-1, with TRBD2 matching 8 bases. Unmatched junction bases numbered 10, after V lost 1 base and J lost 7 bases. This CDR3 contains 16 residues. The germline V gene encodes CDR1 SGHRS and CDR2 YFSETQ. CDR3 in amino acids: CASSLPSGSVGNEQFF. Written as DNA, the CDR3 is TGCGCCAGCAGCTTGCCCAGCGGGAGTGTGGGAAATGAGCAGTTCTTC.